This TCR beta chain comes out of a study of OX40 agonist ivuxolimab in advanced cancers. The CDR3 contains 14 residues. In germline, CDR1 is SGHTA, CDR2 FQGNSA. This table comes from immunoSEQ multiplex PCR, and its TCRdb copy is limited to in-frame clones, with some not included. The sample contains tens of thousands of clones, roughly four fifths of which appear only once. Notes on this clone: One end of the junction varies from germline; a read error may be responsible.

This rearrangement joins TRBV7-2 to TRBJ1-5; D unclear. Specimen: CD4+ or CD8+ T cells sorted from blood, collected in a trial of the OX40 agonist ivuxolimab. The TCR comes from an adult with an advanced solid tumor such as melanoma, head and neck, liver or kidney cancer. CDR3 bases: TGTGCCAGCGGCTTAAACGGACCCTATCAGCCCCAGCATTTT. As protein: CASGLNGPYQPQHF.